The text below deals with one TCR beta chain. This sample was taken from a study of cytomegalovirus exposure and HLA in healthy donors. Study as a whole: As released early, the data held roughly 85 million unique TCRs from HLA-typed donors.

PCR was performed using 60 Vbeta and 13 Jbeta primers. TCRdb's copy holds only in-frame clones and misses some; the assay was immunoSEQ multiplex PCR. This sample has just over 150,000 clones; under 80% occur once, and the top ten carry 1.4%. Sequenced: PBMCs. This sequence originates from a woman aged 30 to 39 in good health and CMV-seronegative.

DNA for the CDR3: TGTGCCAGCAGCCCCACCGGGACAGGGGGCCGTAATTCACCCCTCCACTTT. As protein: CASSPTGTGGRNSPLHF. The chain is built from TRBV7-9 and TRBJ1-6, with 12 bases fitting TRBD1. Trimming at V came to 5 bases and at J to 6 bases, leaving 8 bases not matched to a gene. This CDR3 is 17 amino acids long. Germline V gene sequence: CDR1 SEHNR, CDR2 FQNEAQ (reference sequence).